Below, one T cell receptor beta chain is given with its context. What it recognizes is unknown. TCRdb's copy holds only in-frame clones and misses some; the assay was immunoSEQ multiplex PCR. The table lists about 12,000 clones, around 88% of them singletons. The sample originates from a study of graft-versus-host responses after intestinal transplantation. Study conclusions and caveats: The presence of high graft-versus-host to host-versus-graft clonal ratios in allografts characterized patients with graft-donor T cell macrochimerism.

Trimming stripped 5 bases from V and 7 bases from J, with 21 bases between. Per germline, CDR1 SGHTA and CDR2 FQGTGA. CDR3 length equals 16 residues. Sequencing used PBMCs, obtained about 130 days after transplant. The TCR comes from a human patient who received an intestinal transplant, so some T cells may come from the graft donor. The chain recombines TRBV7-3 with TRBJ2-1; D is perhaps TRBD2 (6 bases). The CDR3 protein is CASSPQLAPPRNEQFF. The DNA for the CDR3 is TGTGCCAGCAGCCCCCAACTAGCTCCCCCTCGGAATGAGCAGTTCTTC.